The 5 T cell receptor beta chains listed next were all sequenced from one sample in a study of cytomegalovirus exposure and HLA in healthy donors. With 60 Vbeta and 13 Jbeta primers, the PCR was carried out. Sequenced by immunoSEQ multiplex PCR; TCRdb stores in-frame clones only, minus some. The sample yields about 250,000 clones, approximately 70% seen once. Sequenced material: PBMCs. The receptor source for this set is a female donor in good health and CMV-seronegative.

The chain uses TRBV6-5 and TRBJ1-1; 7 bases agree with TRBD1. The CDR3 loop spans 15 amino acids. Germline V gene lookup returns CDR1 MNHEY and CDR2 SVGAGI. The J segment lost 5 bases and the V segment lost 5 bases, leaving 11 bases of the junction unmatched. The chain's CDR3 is CASSSHDRARTEAFF. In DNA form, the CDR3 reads TGTGCCAGCAGTAGCCACGACAGGGCGCGAACTGAAGCTTTCTTT.

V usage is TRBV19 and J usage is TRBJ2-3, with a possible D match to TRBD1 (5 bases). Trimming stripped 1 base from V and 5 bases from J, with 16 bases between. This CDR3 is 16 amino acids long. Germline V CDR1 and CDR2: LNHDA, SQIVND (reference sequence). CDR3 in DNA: TGTGCCAGTAGTATAGGTGGGGCAGGGATAGTAGATACGCAGTATTTT. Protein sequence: CASSIGGAGIVDTQYF.

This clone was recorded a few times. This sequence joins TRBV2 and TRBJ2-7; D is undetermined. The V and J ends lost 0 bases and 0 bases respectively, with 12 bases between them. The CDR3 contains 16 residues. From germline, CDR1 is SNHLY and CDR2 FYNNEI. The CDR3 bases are TGTGCCAGCAGTGAAGCCGGCAGCGTAGGCTCCTACGAGCAGTACTTC. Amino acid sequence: CASSEAGSVGSYEQYF.

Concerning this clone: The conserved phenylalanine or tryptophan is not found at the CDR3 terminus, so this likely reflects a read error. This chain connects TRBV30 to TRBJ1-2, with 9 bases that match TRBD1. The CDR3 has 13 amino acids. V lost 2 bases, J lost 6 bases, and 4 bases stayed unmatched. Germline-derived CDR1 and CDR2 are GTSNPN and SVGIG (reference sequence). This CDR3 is CAWSPRDRDGYTS. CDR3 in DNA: TGTGCCTGGAGTCCCCGGGACAGGGATGGCTACACCTCC.

The DNA for the CDR3 is TGTGCCAGCAGCCCTACGGCGGATCAGCCCCAGCATTTT. The encoded protein is CASSPTADQPQHF. This chain links TRBV7-9 with TRBJ1-5, with unresolved D. The CDR3 totals 13 residues. Trimming removed 5 bases at V and 5 bases at J, with 10 bases between. CDR1 is SEHNR and CDR2 is FQNEAQ in the germline V gene (reference sequence).